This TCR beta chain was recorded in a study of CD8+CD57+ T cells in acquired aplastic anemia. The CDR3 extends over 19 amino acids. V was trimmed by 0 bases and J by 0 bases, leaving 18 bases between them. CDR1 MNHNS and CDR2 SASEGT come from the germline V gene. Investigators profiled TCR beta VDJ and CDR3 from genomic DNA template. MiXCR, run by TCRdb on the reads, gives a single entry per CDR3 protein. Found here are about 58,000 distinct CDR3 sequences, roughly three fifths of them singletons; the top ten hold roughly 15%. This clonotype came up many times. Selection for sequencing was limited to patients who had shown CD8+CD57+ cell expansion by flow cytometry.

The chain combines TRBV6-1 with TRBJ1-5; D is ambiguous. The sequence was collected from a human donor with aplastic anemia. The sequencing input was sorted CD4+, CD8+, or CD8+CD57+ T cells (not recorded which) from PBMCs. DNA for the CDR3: TGTGCCAGCAGTGAAGCGACGCCGGGTTGGGGTTATAGCAATCAGCCCCAGCATTTT. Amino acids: CASSEATPGWGYSNQPQHF.